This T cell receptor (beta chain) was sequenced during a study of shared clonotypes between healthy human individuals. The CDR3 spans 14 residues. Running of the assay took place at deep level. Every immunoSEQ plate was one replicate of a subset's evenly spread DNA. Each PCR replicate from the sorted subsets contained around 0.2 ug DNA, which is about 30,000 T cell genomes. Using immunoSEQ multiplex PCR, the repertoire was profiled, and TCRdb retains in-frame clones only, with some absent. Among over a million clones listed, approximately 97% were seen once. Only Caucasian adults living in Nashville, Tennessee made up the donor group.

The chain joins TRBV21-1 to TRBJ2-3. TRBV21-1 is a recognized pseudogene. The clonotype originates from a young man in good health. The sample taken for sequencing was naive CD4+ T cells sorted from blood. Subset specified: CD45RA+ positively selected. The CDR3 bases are TGTGCCAGCTTAGAGGGGATCAGCACAGATACGCAGTATTTT. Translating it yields CASLEGISTDTQYF.